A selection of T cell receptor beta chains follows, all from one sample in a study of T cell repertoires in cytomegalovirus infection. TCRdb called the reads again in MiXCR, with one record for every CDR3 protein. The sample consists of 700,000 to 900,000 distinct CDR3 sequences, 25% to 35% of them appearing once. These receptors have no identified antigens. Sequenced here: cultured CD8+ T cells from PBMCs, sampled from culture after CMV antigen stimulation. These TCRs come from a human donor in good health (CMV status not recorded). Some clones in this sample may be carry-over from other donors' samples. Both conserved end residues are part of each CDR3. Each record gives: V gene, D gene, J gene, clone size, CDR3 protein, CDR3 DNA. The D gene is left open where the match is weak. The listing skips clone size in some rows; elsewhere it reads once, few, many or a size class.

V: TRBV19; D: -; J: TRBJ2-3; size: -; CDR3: CASSIGGSTDTQYF; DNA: TGTGCCAGTAGTATAGGCGGTAGCACAGATACGCAGTATTTT
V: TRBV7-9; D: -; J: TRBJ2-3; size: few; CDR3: CASPGEKGTPTDTQYF; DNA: TGTGCCAGCCCCGGTGAGAAGGGGACCCCCACAGATACGCAGTATTTT
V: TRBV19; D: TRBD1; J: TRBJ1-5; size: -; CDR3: CASSTRTGDSNQPQHF; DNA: TGTGCCAGTAGTACTAGGACAGGGGATAGCAATCAGCCCCAGCATTTT
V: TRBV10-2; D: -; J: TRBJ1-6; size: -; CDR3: CASSESSYNSPLHF; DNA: TGCGCCAGCAGTGAGAGCTCCTATAATTCACCCCTCCACTTT
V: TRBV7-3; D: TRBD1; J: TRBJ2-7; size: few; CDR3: CASSLGRQTGESSYEQYF; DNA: TGTGCCAGCAGCTTAGGCCGTCAAACAGGGGAAAGCTCCTACGAGCAGTACTTC
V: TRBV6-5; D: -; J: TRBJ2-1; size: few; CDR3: CASSYVGSFTYNEQFF; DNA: TGTGCCAGCAGTTACGTTGGGTCTTTCACCTACAATGAGCAGTTCTTC
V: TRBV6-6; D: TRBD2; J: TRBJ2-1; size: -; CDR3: CASPVERGDQTQFF; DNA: TGTGCCAGCCCTGTCGAGCGGGGGGATCAGACACAGTTCTTC
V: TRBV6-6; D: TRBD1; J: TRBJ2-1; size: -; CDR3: CASRTDRGFNYSDEQFF; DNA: TGTGCCAGCAGGACCGACAGGGGGTTCAATTACTCGGATGAGCAGTTCTTC
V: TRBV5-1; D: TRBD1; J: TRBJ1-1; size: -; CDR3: CASSDLTGMNTEAFF; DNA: TGCGCCAGCAGCGACCTGACAGGGATGAACACTGAAGCTTTCTTT
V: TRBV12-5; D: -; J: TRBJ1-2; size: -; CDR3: CASGLGTLNYGYTF; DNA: TGTGCTAGTGGCCTCGGGACCCTTAACTATGGCTACACCTTC
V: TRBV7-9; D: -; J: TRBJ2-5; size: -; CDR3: CASSRGSDEETQYF; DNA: TGTGCCAGCAGCCGGGGGTCCGACGAGGAGACCCAGTACTTC
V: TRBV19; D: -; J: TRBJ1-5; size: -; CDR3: CASSLLGFRSNQPQHF; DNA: TGTGCCAGTAGTCTTCTAGGTTTTAGGAGCAATCAGCCCCAGCATTTT
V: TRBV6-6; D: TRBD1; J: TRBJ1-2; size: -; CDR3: CASSQSGGFNGYTF; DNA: TGTGCCAGCAGTCAATCAGGGGGCTTTAATGGCTACACCTTC
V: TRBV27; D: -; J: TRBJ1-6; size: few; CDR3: CASSFGEETYNSPLHF; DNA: TGTGCCAGCAGTTTCGGGGAAGAGACCTATAATTCACCCCTCCACTTT
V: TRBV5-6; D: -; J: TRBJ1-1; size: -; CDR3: CASSLPRVAFF; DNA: TGTGCCAGCAGCCTGCCCCGGGTAGCTTTCTTT
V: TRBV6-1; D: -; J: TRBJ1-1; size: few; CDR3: CASSEVSRGDEAFF; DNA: TGTGCCAGCAGTGAAGTTTCAAGGGGGGACGAAGCTTTCTTT
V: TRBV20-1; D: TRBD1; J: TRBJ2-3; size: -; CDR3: CSARDQGAPITDTQYF; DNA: TGCAGTGCTAGAGATCAGGGGGCCCCTATCACAGATACGCAGTATTTT
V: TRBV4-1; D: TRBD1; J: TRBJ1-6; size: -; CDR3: CASSQDQWTGTPSYNSPLHF; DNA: TGCGCCAGCAGCCAAGATCAATGGACAGGGACACCCTCTTATAATTCACCCCTCCACTTT
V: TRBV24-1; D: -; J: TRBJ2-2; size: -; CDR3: CATSDLGLMNTGELFF; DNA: TGTGCCACCAGTGATTTGGGACTGATGAACACCGGGGAGCTGTTTTTT
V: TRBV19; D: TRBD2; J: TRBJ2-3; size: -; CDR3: CASKGRAGRIEGDTQYF; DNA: TGTGCCAGTAAAGGGAGGGCTGGACGGATCGAAGGGGATACGCAGTATTTT
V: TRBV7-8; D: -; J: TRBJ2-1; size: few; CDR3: CASSYRAPTSSYNEQFF; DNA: TGTGCCAGCAGTTACCGGGCCCCCACCTCCTCCTACAATGAGCAGTTCTTC
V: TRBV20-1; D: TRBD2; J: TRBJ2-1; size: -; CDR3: CSARKVAGDYNEQFF; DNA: TGCAGTGCTAGGAAGGTAGCGGGGGACTACAATGAGCAGTTCTTC
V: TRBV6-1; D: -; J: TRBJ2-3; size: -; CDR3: CVSRQSTDTQYF; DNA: TGTGTCAGCAGACAAAGCACAGATACGCAGTATTTT
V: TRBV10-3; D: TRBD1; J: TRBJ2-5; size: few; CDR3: CAISESVGQAKETQYF; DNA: TGTGCCATCAGTGAGTCCGTGGGACAGGCGAAAGAGACCCAGTACTTC
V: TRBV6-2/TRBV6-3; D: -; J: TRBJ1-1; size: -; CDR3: CASSTPGHPEAFF; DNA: TGTGCCAGCAGTACCCCGGGACACCCCGAAGCTTTCTTT
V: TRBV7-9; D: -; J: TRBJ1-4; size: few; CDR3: CASNSARGKLFF; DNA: TGTGCCAGCAATTCTGCTCGGGGTAAACTGTTTTTT
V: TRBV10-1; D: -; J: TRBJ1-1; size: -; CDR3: CASSNHTAGALNTEAFF; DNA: TGCGCCAGCAGTAACCATACGGCAGGGGCGTTGAACACTGAAGCTTTCTTT
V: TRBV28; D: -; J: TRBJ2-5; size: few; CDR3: CASGSAEAVTGETQYF; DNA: TGTGCCAGCGGCTCAGCTGAGGCCGTGACTGGGGAGACCCAGTACTTC
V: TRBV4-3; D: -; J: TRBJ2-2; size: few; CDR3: CASSQDQAGVEAFGSGELFF; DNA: TGCGCCAGCAGCCAAGATCAGGCAGGGGTGGAAGCGTTTGGTTCCGGGGAGCTGTTTTTT
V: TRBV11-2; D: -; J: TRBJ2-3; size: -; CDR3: CASSLGPVADTQYF; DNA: TGTGCCAGCAGCTTAGGTCCAGTCGCAGATACGCAGTATTTT
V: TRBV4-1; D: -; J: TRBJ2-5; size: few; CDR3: CASSLLGDFQETQYF; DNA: TGCGCCAGCAGCCTCCTAGGCGACTTCCAAGAGACCCAGTACTTC
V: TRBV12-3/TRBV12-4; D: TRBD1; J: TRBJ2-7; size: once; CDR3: CASSFTGGSTHYEQYF; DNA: TGTGCCAGCAGTTTTACAGGGGGCTCCACCCACTACGAGCAGTACTTC
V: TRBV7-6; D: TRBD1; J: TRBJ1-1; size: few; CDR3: CASSLASDRGLTEAFF; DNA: TGTGCCAGCAGCTTAGCATCGGACAGGGGGCTCACTGAAGCTTTCTTT
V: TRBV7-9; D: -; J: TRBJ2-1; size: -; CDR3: CATNRIHEQFF; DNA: TGTGCCACAAACAGAATTCATGAGCAGTTCTTC